A single sample gave rise to the 30 T cell receptor beta chains below, sequenced in a study of T cell repertoires in cytomegalovirus infection. TCRdb redid the calling of the reads with MiXCR, one entry per CDR3 protein. The sample has about 270,000 distinct CDR3 sequences; 22% are singletons. For these receptors, no antigen is known. The sequenced sample was cultured PBMCs, obtained from culture after CMV antigen stimulation. All receptors come from a human donor in good health (CMV status not recorded). Some clones in this sample may be carry-over from other donors' samples.

The chain is built from TRBV6-2 or TRBV6-3 and TRBJ2-7; D perhaps matches TRBD1 (6 bases). Germline V gene lookup returns CDR1 MNHEY and CDR2 SVGEGT. This CDR3 comprises 13 residues. Trimming took off 5 bases at V and 7 bases at J, with 15 bases between the two ends. CDR3 bases: TGTGCCAGCAGTCCTTCAGGGGCCGGGGAGCAGTACGTC. It specifies CASSPSGAGEQYV.

The chain links TRBV2 to TRBJ1-5; D might be TRBD1 (5 bases). Germline V lookup: CDR1 SNHLY, CDR2 FYNNEI. This CDR3 comprises 12 residues. V was pared by 8 bases and J by 9 bases, with 14 bases between. The CDR3 region is CASGQEPRPQHF. CDR3 nucleotide sequence: TGTGCCAGCGGACAAGAACCCCGGCCCCAGCATTTT. The complete variable domain, with remaining parts taken from reference TRBV2 and TRBJ1-5, reads EPEVTQTPSHQVTQMGQEVILRCVPISNHLYFYWYRQILGQKVEFLVSFYNNEISEKSEIFDDQFSVERPDGSNFTLKIRSTKLEDSAMYFCASGQEPRPQHFGDGTRLSIL.

This clonotype has a count of ten or more. The chain uses TRBV7-2 and TRBJ1-3; D ambiguous. Trimming removed 1 base from V and 0 bases from J, with 7 bases in between. CDR1 and CDR2 (germline): SGHTA, FQGNSA. The CDR3 is 15 amino acids. This chain's CDR3 is CASSLVDSSGNTIYF. For the CDR3, the DNA is TGTGCCAGCAGCTTAGTGGACTCCTCTGGAAACACCATATATTTT.

This clonotype was picked up many times. This chain joins TRBV7-6 and TRBJ2-7; 8 nucleotides align to TRBD2. With V trimmed by 5 bases and J by 3 bases, 9 bases remained unmatched. Germline V lookup: CDR1 SGHVS, CDR2 FNYEAQ. CDR3 size: 15 residues. CDR3 DNA: TGTGCCAGCAGCCCCGCGGGGGGAAAAGGCTACGAGCAGTACTTC. Its protein is CASSPAGGKGYEQYF.

This clonotype was picked up a small number of times. The V gene is TRBV6-2 or TRBV6-3, the J gene TRBJ1-1, with D unresolved. Germline CDR1 and CDR2: MNHEY and SVGEGT. This CDR3 has 13 amino acids. Deletions cut 3 bases from V and 8 bases from J, with 13 bases between. The CDR3 region has the DNA TGTGCCAGCAGTTATTTTTTTGAGGAGGAAGCTTTCTTT. Its protein product is CASSYFFEEEAFF.

The chain uses TRBV5-1 and TRBJ2-2; TRBD2 matches 7 bases. This CDR3 contains 16 residues. J was trimmed by 5 bases and V by 4 bases; bases with no gene match: 11. Germline CDR1 SGHRS, CDR2 YFSETQ. CDR3 DNA: TGCGCCAGCAGCGGACTAGGGACTAAACTGACCGGGGAGCTGTTTTTT. Translating it yields CASSGLGTKLTGELFF.

The chain is built from TRBV6-2 or TRBV6-3 and TRBJ2-7; D call uncertain. The germline V gene has CDR1 MNHEY and CDR2 SVGEGT. Deletions cut 6 bases from V and 0 bases from J, with 9 bases between. The CDR3 loop spans 13 amino acids. CDR3 sequence reads: CASSQKDSYEQYF. The CDR3 nucleotides are TGTGCCAGCAGCCAAAAAGACTCCTACGAGCAGTACTTC.

V is TRBV19 and J is TRBJ1-1, with D unclear. CDR1 LNHDA and CDR2 SQIVND come from the germline V gene (reference sequence). The CDR3 has 15 residues. V was pared by 1 base and J by 0 bases, with 9 bases between. The CDR3 region has the DNA TGTGCCAGTAGTATAGGGACGGCAATGAACACTGAAGCTTTCTTT. This encodes CASSIGTAMNTEAFF.

This clonotype was seen ten or more times. The chain couples TRBV7-2 to TRBJ2-3, with 8 nucleotides matching TRBD2. V lost 5 bases, J lost 1 base, and 5 bases stayed unmatched. Germline CDR1 is SGHTA and CDR2 is FQGNSA. The CDR3 covers 15 residues. The CDR3 loop reads CASSKVGLGTDTQYF. In DNA form, the CDR3 reads TGTGCCAGCAGCAAGGTGGGACTAGGCACAGATACGCAGTATTTT.

The sample holds many counts of this clonotype. This rearrangement joins TRBV7-2 to TRBJ2-7; the D is unclear. Germline lookup yields CDR1 SGHTA and CDR2 FQGNSA. The V end lost 5 bases, the J end lost 6 bases, and 14 bases lay between the germline ends. CDR3 length equals 13 residues. The CDR3 DNA is TGTGCCAGCAGCGCGGCAGTCCGCCCCGAGCAGTACTTC. It encodes CASSAAVRPEQYF.

The table lists this clonotype with a count of one. The rearrangement joins TRBV18 to TRBJ2-3; TRBD2 is a possible D gene (5 bases). V was clipped by 5 bases and J by 12 bases, with 15 bases between them. This CDR3 comprises 12 residues. Germline CDR1 reads KGHSH; CDR2 reads LQKENI. This CDR3 reads CASSTQEGRQYF. For the CDR3, the DNA is TGTGCCAGCTCAACTCAAGAGGGAAGACAGTATTTT.

This clonotype was seen only a few times. The CDR3 region is CASSPLGWGSNYGYTF. Written as DNA, the CDR3 is TGCGCCAGCAGCCCCTTGGGATGGGGATCCAACTATGGCTACACCTTC. The chain employs TRBV4-1 and TRBJ1-2; D is ambiguous. V was cut by 4 bases and J by 2 bases, with 17 bases left in between. This CDR3 region has 16 residues. The germline V gene encodes CDR1 MGHRA and CDR2 YSYEKL.

This clonotype was found many times. The gene calls are TRBV29-1 and TRBJ2-3; possibly TRBD2 for D (6 bases). The CDR3 sequence is 13 residues long. V shed 6 bases and J shed 3 bases, with 13 bases lying between them. Per the germline V gene, CDR1 is SQVTM and CDR2 is ANQGSEA. DNA of the CDR3: TGCAGCGTGGCGGGGAACCCTACAGATACGCAGTATTTT. As protein: CSVAGNPTDTQYF.

This clonotype was recorded many times. The rearrangement links TRBV12-3 or TRBV12-4 to TRBJ1-5; D unresolved. The CDR3 covers 14 residues. Deletions cut 2 bases from V and 3 bases from J, with 8 bases between. Written as DNA, the CDR3 is TGTGCCAGCAGTTTACCGGGTAACAATCAGCCCCAGCATTTT. This encodes CASSLPGNNQPQHF.

V usage is TRBV7-9 and J usage is TRBJ1-2; 9 bases fit TRBD1. V trimming: 3 bases; J trimming: 3 bases; junction bases outside the gene matches: 8. The germline V gene has CDR1 SEHNR and CDR2 FQNEAQ (reference sequence). The CDR3 extends over 16 amino acids. CDR3 residues: CASSFGRQGEYYGYTF. In DNA, the CDR3 is TGTGCCAGCAGCTTCGGGAGACAGGGGGAATACTATGGCTACACCTTC.

This clonotype was detected many times. The genes are TRBV7-2 and TRBJ2-7, with a weak D call TRBD2 (6 bases). The V end was cut by 5 bases, the J end by 9 bases, with 14 bases between. CDR1 is SGHTA, CDR2 FQGNSA, per germline. The CDR3 has 12 residues. The CDR3 DNA follows: TGTGCCAGCAGCCCAGATTGGCGGGGGCAGTACTTC. It encodes CASSPDWRGQYF.

This chain's CDR3 is CASSLAKRTYEQYF. The DNA of the CDR3 is TGTGCCAGCAGCTTAGCGAAGCGGACCTACGAGCAGTACTTC. This chain connects TRBV7-8 to TRBJ2-7; a weak D match, TRBD2 (5 bases). V was clipped by 0 bases and J by 2 bases, with 8 bases between them. CDR1 and CDR2 (germline): SGHVS, FQNEAQ. There are 14 residues in the CDR3. The whole variable domain, filled in from reference TRBV7-8 and TRBJ2-7, reads GAGVSQSPRYKVAKRGQDVALRCDPISGHVSLFWYQQALGQGPEFLTYFQNEAQLDKSGLPSDRFFAERPEGSVSTLKIQRTQQEDSAVYLCASSLAKRTYEQYFGPGTRLTVT.

This clonotype was seen a few times. V and J are TRBV2 and TRBJ2-7; a weak D match, TRBD2 (6 bases). The CDR3 runs 12 residues. V lost 6 bases, J lost 4 bases, and 10 bases lay in between. The germline gives CDR1 SNHLY, CDR2 FYNNEI. The CDR3: CASRGGVYEQYV. Written as DNA, the CDR3 is TGTGCCAGCAGGGGGGGTGTATACGAGCAGTACGTC.

The V gene is TRBV27, the J gene TRBJ2-2, with TRBD2 matching 9 bases. With 3 bases clipped from V and 5 bases from J, the junction kept 4 bases outside the gene matches. Germline CDR1 reads MNHEY; CDR2 reads SMNVEV (reference sequence). The CDR3 runs 15 residues. CDR3 coding DNA: TGTGCCAGCAGTTTGGCGGGAGGGCAGACCGGGGAGCTGTTTTTT. This encodes CASSLAGGQTGELFF.

The rearrangement uses TRBV9 and TRBJ1-2, with TRBD1 matching over 12 bases. CDR1 is SGDLS and CDR2 is YYNGEE in the germline V gene. This CDR3 has 15 amino acids. J was trimmed by 8 bases and V by 4 bases; bases with no gene match: 9. For the CDR3, the DNA is TGTGCCAGCAGCACCCGGGACAGGGGGCTTGTAGGCTACACCTTC. It translates to CASSTRDRGLVGYTF.

The chain is built from TRBV12-3 or TRBV12-4 and TRBJ1-2; possible D gene TRBD1, 5 bases. V was pared by 2 bases and J by 5 bases, with 18 bases between. The CDR3 loop spans 16 amino acids. This CDR3 is CASSLSPHGGYYGYTF. CDR3 DNA sequence: TGTGCCAGCAGTTTATCCCCCCACGGGGGATATTATGGCTACACCTTC.

The gene calls are TRBV4-1 and TRBJ2-7, with TRBD2 as a possible D gene (5 bases). With 0 bases removed from V and 2 bases from J, the gap between germline ends came to 11 bases. In germline, CDR1 is MGHRA, CDR2 YSYEKL. The CDR3 consists of 15 residues. CDR3 amino acids: CASSQELESPYEQYF. CDR3 DNA: TGCGCCAGCAGCCAAGAACTAGAATCTCCCTACGAGCAGTACTTC.

V gene TRBV19 combines with J gene TRBJ1-1, with D possibly TRBD1 on 6 matching bases. This CDR3 is built from 13 residues. Between the trimmed V and J ends, which lost 10 bases and 1 base, there was a span of 13 bases. Germline loops: CDR1 LNHDA, CDR2 SQIVND (reference sequence). The CDR3 DNA is TGTGCCACATACCGGACAGAGAACACTGAAGCTTTCTTT. Translating gives CATYRTENTEAFF.

This clonotype has a handful of counts. This CDR3 reads CATSSVRDSFSSGANVLTF. The CDR3, as DNA: TGTGCCACCAGCAGCGTTCGGGACAGCTTTTCCTCTGGGGCCAACGTCCTGACTTTC. This chain uses TRBV15 with TRBJ2-6; 7 positions agree with TRBD1. V dropped 3 bases and J dropped 0; count of bases not matched to a gene: 11. Germline loops: CDR1 LNHNV, CDR2 YYDKDF (reference sequence). The CDR3 covers 19 residues.

The sample holds many counts of this clonotype. The CDR3 spells CAGENNEQFF. In DNA form, the CDR3 reads TGTGCCGGGGAGAACAATGAGCAGTTCTTC. This rearrangement joins TRBV7-9 to TRBJ2-1, with D perhaps matching TRBD2 (5 bases). Trimming cost V 11 bases and J 5 bases, with 7 bases left between them. Germline V CDR1 and CDR2: SEHNR, FQNEAQ (reference sequence). The CDR3 has 10 residues.

This chain links TRBV5-5 with TRBJ1-5; no reliable D call. This CDR3 is 14 amino acids long. Germline V gene data show CDR1 as SGHKS and CDR2 as YYEKEE (reference sequence). The ends were cut back, 4 bases at V and 1 base at J, with 9 bases in the middle. This CDR3 is CASSPAGSNQPQHF. The CDR3 nucleotides are TGTGCCAGCAGCCCAGCGGGGAGCAATCAGCCCCAGCATTTT.

This clonotype turned up a few times. The gene calls are TRBV6-6 and TRBJ2-1; 8 nucleotides align to TRBD2. Germline lookup yields CDR1 MNHNY and CDR2 SVGAGI (reference sequence). V gave up 4 bases and J gave up 7 bases; unmatched junction bases: 6. CDR3 length: 14 residues. The CDR3 is CASSFQRELNEQFF. CDR3 DNA: TGTGCCAGCAGTTTCCAGCGGGAGCTGAATGAGCAGTTCTTC.

This clonotype was observed a handful of times. The chain uses TRBV6-2 or TRBV6-3 and TRBJ2-3; D is perhaps TRBD1 or TRBD2 (6 bases each). This CDR3 spans 13 amino acids. V lost 2 bases, J lost 8 bases, and 11 bases lay in between. Germline CDR1 is MNHEY and CDR2 is SVGEGT. CDR3 sequence: CASSYAGEATQYF. The CDR3 nucleotides are TGTGCCAGCAGTTACGCAGGGGAGGCTACGCAGTATTTT.

This clonotype was observed at least ten times. The chain joins TRBV7-2 to TRBJ2-3, with 9 bases identical to TRBD1. The CDR3 totals 15 residues. V was pared by 5 bases and J by 2 bases, with 5 bases of the junction left unmatched. The V gene's germline CDR1 is SGHTA and CDR2 FQGNSA. Written as DNA, the CDR3 is TGTGCCAGCAGCGTACAGGGGGCCCACACAGATACGCAGTATTTT. It codes for CASSVQGAHTDTQYF.

The sample holds many counts of this clonotype. This chain links TRBV7-9 with TRBJ1-6; D is possibly TRBD1 (5 bases). Germline V CDR1 and CDR2: SEHNR, FQNEAQ (reference sequence). The CDR3 runs 15 residues. V gave up 4 bases and J gave up 3 bases, with 10 bases separating them. This CDR3 reads CASSSHGGYNSPLHF. The CDR3 nucleotides are TGTGCCAGCAGCTCCCACGGGGGCTATAATTCACCCCTCCACTTT.